The 13 T cell receptor beta chains given below trace back to one sample, sequenced in a study of T cell changes during pregnancy in multiple sclerosis. Clones were read by immunoSEQ multiplex PCR, and TCRdb kept only the in-frame ones, dropping some. The sample lists under 25,000 clones; 70% to 90% were seen once. The specimen comprised CD8+ T cells from peripheral blood mononuclear cells, sampled in the first trimester of pregnancy. These receptors were taken from a female donor in good health, enrolled as a control in a pregnancy study.

The chain has TRBV5-6 and TRBJ2-2; 7 nucleotides align to TRBD1. With 4 bases clipped from V and 5 bases from J, the junction kept 5 bases outside the gene matches. The germline V gene has CDR1 SGHDT and CDR2 YYEEEE. CDR3 length: 14 residues. CDR3 in amino acids: CASSRTGVTGELFF. DNA of the CDR3: TGTGCCAGCAGCCGAACAGGGGTAACCGGGGAGCTGTTTTTT.

The chain couples TRBV6-4 to TRBJ2-2; 7 positions match TRBD1. This CDR3 is 17 amino acids long. V trimming: 0 bases; J trimming: 3 bases; junction bases outside the gene matches: 7. CDR1 is MRHNA and CDR2 is SNTAGT in the germline V gene. The CDR3 protein is CASSDSFSQGDTGELFF. The CDR3 region has the DNA TGTGCCAGCAGTGACTCGTTTTCGCAGGGGGACACCGGGGAGCTGTTTTTT.

The CDR3 here is CASTSGQGAYEQYF. Written as DNA, the CDR3 is TGTGCCAGTACCTCGGGGCAGGGGGCGTACGAGCAGTACTTC. This chain joins TRBV19 and TRBJ2-7; 8 bases agree with TRBD1. The ends lost 7 bases at V and 4 bases at J; junction bases unmatched: 9. This CDR3 region has 14 residues. The germline V gene has CDR1 LNHDA and CDR2 SQIVND (reference sequence).

This rearrangement joins TRBV25-1 to TRBJ2-5; possibly TRBD1 for D (6 bases). Germline CDR1 MGHDK, CDR2 SYGVNS. V lost 3 bases to trimming and J lost 1 base, with 6 bases between them. The CDR3 covers 13 residues. The CDR3 here is CASSDRGQETQYF. The CDR3 DNA is TGTGCCAGCAGTGACAGGGGCCAAGAGACCCAGTACTTC.

The chain joins TRBV5-1 to TRBJ2-1; TRBD2 might be the D (5 bases). Germline V gene lookup returns CDR1 SGHRS and CDR2 YFSETQ. The CDR3 runs 15 residues. V gave up 2 bases and J gave up 2 bases, with 11 bases separating them. The CDR3 nucleotides are TGCGCCAGCAGCTTACGGGATTACGCCTACAATGAGCAGTTCTTC. Translated: CASSLRDYAYNEQFF.

The J gene is TRBJ2-1, the V gene TRBV29-1, with 7 bases that match TRBD2. V shed 6 bases and J 3 bases; nucleotides not matched to a gene: 11. Germline CDR1 reads SQVTM; CDR2 reads ANQGSEA. This CDR3 is built from 15 residues. The CDR3 protein is CSVSLAAQDYNEQFF. The CDR3 DNA follows: TGCAGCGTGTCCCTAGCGGCCCAGGACTACAATGAGCAGTTCTTC.

This rearrangement joins TRBV6-1 to TRBJ1-1, with 9 bases identical to TRBD1. The CDR3 consists of 16 residues. V lost 0 bases to trimming and J lost 3 bases; unmatched junction nucleotides: 5. CDR1 MNHNS and CDR2 SASEGT come from the germline V gene. CDR3 sequence reads: CASSEAPGQGHTEAFF. The CDR3 nucleotides are TGTGCCAGCAGTGAAGCCCCGGGACAGGGTCACACTGAAGCTTTCTTT.

This clone was recorded once. The rearrangement joins TRBV11-2 to TRBJ2-7; 9 positions match TRBD2. The CDR3 contains 13 residues. The germline V gene encodes CDR1 SGHAT and CDR2 FQNNGV. The V segment lost 5 bases and the J segment 5 bases; nucleotides outside the gene matches: 4. CDR3 bases: TGTGCCAGCAGCCCTAGCGGGACCCACGAGCAGTACTTC. Amino acid sequence: CASSPSGTHEQYF.

The gene calls are TRBV18 and TRBJ2-3; 12 nucleotides agree with TRBD2. The CDR3 spans 15 residues. Germline CDR1 is KGHSH and CDR2 is LQKENI. The V and J ends lost 3 bases and 5 bases, in that order; junction bases with no gene match: 3. This CDR3 reads CASSPLAGGRDTQYF. CDR3 nucleotides: TGTGCCAGCTCACCCCTAGCGGGAGGGAGAGATACGCAGTATTTT.

V is TRBV14 and J is TRBJ2-7, with D possibly matching TRBD1 (5 bases). Germline CDR1 is SGHDN and CDR2 is FVKESK. The CDR3 is 13 amino acids. Deletions cut 3 bases from V and 6 bases from J, with 12 bases between. The CDR3 protein is CASSQARQGEQYF. For the CDR3, the DNA is TGTGCCAGCAGCCAGGCGAGGCAGGGCGAGCAGTACTTC.

This chain links TRBV10-2 with TRBJ2-1; 7 nucleotides align to TRBD2. V was pared by 8 bases and J by 4 bases, with 8 bases of the junction left unmatched. The CDR3 runs 14 residues. Germline V CDR1 and CDR2: WSHSY, SAAADI. Here the CDR3 reads CASGSREWYNEQFF. In DNA, the CDR3 is TGCGCCAGCGGATCGCGGGAGTGGTACAATGAGCAGTTCTTC.

The chain links TRBV29-1 to TRBJ2-2, with TRBD2 matching 8 bases. The CDR3 spans 18 residues. The germline V gene has CDR1 SQVTM and CDR2 ANQGSEA. V shed 7 bases, J shed 3 bases, and the junction held 19 bases outside the gene matches. CDR3 DNA sequence: TGCAGCGCAGTTCCGGTCGGAGCGGGAGAGTTTTACACCGGGGAGCTGTTTTTT. Translating it yields CSAVPVGAGEFYTGELFF.

The chain recombines TRBV9 with TRBJ2-5, with a weak D call TRBD2 (7 bases). Germline lookup yields CDR1 SGDLS and CDR2 YYNGEE. V shed 0 bases and J shed 5 bases, with 14 bases lying between them. CDR3 length equals 15 residues. The CDR3, as DNA: TGTGCCAGCAGCGTAGAGGGGGGGGGCCCGGAGACCCAGTACTTC. This sequence encodes CASSVEGGGPETQYF.